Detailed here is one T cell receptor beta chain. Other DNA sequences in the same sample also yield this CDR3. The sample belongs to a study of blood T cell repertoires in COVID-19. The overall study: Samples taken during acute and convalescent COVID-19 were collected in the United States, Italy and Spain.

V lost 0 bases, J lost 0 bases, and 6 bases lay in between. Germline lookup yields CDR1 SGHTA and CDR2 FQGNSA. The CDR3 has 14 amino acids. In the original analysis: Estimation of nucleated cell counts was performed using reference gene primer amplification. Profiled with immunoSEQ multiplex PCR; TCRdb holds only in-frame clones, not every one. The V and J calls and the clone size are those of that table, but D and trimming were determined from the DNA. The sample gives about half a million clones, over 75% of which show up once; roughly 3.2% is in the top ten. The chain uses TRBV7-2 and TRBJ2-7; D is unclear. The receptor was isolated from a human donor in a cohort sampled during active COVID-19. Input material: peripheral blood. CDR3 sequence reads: CASSLAPGSYEQYF. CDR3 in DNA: TGTGCCAGCAGCTTAGCGCCGGGCTCCTACGAGCAGTACTTC.